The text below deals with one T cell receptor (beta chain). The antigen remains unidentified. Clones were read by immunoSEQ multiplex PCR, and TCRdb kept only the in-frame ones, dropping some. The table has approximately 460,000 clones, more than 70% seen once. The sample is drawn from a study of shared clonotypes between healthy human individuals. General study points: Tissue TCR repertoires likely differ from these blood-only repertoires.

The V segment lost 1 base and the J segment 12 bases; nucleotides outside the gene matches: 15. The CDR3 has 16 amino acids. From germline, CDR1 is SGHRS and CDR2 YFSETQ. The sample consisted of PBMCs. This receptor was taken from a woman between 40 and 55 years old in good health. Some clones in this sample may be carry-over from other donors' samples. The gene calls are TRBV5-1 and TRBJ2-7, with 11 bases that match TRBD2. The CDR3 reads CASSLSLTSGSPTWYF. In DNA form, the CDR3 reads TGCGCCAGCAGCTTGAGCCTTACTAGCGGGAGTCCGACATGGTACTTC.